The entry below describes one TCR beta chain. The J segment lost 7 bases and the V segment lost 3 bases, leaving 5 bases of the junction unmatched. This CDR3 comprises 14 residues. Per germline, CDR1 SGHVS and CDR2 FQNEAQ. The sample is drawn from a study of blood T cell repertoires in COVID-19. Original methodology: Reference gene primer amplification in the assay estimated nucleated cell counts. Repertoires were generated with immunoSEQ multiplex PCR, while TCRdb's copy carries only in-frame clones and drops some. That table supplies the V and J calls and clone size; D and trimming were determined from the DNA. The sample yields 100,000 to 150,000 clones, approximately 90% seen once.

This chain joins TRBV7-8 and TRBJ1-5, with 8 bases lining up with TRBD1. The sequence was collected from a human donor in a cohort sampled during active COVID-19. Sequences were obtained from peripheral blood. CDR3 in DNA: TGTGCCAGCAGCTTTACGACAGGGGAACAGCCCCAGCATTTT. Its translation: CASSFTTGEQPQHF.